Listed below are T cell receptor beta chains from one sample, sequenced in a study of tumor and adjacent non-tumor tissue in lung cancer. TCRdb passed the multiplex PCR reads through MiXCR, listing each CDR3 protein once. The table lists approximately 71,000 distinct CDR3 sequences, almost 60% of them singletons. Material for sequencing was lung tumor tissue. The receptors were gathered from a middle-aged man with non-small cell lung cancer. Each CDR3 is given with its conserved first and last residue. The D gene is left open where the match is weak. Where a row states a size, it is once, few, many or the class of an expanded clone; other rows omit it.

TRBJ2-1 | . | TRBV20-1 | . | TGCAATGCTCCTATAGCCCACGAGGAGCAGTTCTTC | CNAPIAHEEQFF
TRBJ1-4 | TRBD1 | TRBV30 | many | TGTGCCTGGGGGACAGGGGGAAATGAAAAACTGTTTTTT | CAWGTGGNEKLFF
TRBJ2-7 | TRBD2 | TRBV29-1 | many | TGCAGCGGCGGACTAGCGGGAGGGCCGAACGAGCAGTACTTC | CSGGLAGGPNEQYF
TRBJ1-6 | . | TRBV6-2/TRBV6-3 | . | TGTGCCCGCAGGGAACGGGGATTTGTATCACCCCTCCACTTT | CARRERGFVSPLHF
TRBJ2-1 | . | TRBV20-1 | many | TGCAGTGCTGGACAACCAGGGCTGGTCAATGAGCAGTTCTTC | CSAGQPGLVNEQFF
TRBJ1-1 | . | TRBV5-4 | many | TGTGCCAGCAGCTTGGACCCAGCAGGGCTGCCTGAAGCTTTCTTT | CASSLDPAGLPEAFF
TRBJ2-7 | . | TRBV6-5 | . | TGTGCCAGCAGTTACGCGTCGTACAGTGACTTCCCGGGATTCCGGGAGAAGTACTTC | CASSYASYSDFPGFREKYF
TRBJ2-7 | . | TRBV12-3/TRBV12-4 | . | TGTGTCAGCAGTCTAGCGCGGGGGCCCTCCTACGAGCAGTACTTC | CVSSLARGPSYEQYF
TRBJ2-4 | . | TRBV7-2 | . | TGTGCCAGCAGCCTATGCGGGGGCCAAAATACTCAGTACTTC | CASSLCGGQNTQYF
TRBJ1-2 | . | TRBV28 | . | TGTGCCAGTGGAGGACGGTCCTATGGTTACACCTTC | CASGGRSYGYTF
TRBJ2-5 | . | TRBV20-1 | . | TGCAGTGCCCTAAGACGGATACCCTGGAATAAGCCCGCCCAGTACTTC | CSALRRIPWNKPAQYF
TRBJ2-7 | TRBD2 | TRBV29-1 | few | TGCAACGCAAGGACTAGCGGGAGCCTATACGAGCAGTACTTT | CNARTSGSLYEQYF
TRBJ1-4 | TRBD1 | TRBV5-6 | few | TGTGCCAGCAGCTTGGCCGGGACAGCTAATGAAAAACTGTTTTTT | CASSLAGTANEKLFF
TRBJ2-7 | TRBD1 | TRBV19 | . | TGTGCCAGTAGTAAACACGGGGACAGGGGTGACGTGAGCTCCTACGAGCAGTACTTC | CASSKHGDRGDVSSYEQYF
TRBJ2-1 | . | TRBV11-3 | . | TGTGCCAGCAGCCCAGCGGGCCAGGCTGTCAATGATCAGTTTTTC | CASSPAGQAVNDQFF
TRBJ1-2 | . | TRBV10-3 | many | TGTGCCATCAGCCTAGGGCCTTATGGCTACACCTTC | CAISLGPYGYTF
TRBJ2-3 | . | TRBV11-1 | . | TGTGACAGCAGCCAAGGAGGGGCGGATATGCAGTATTTT | CDSSQGGADMQYF
TRBJ2-7 | . | TRBV6-6 | many | TGTGCCAGCAGTTACGTAAGGGAGAACGAGCAGTACTTC | CASSYVRENEQYF
TRBJ1-2 | . | TRBV6-5 | many | TGTGCCAGCAGTTACTCGCGCCGATCTAACTATGGCTACACCTTC | CASSYSRRSNYGYTF
TRBJ1-2 | . | TRBV20-1 | . | TGCAGTTCTAGAGCCGAGACAGGATACTATGGCTACACCTTC | CSSRAETGYYGYTF
TRBJ2-7 | . | TRBV25-1 | . | TGTGCCAGCAGTTACGAGGGATCCTACGAGCAGTACTTC | CASSYEGSYEQYF
TRBJ1-1 | . | TRBV5-8 | many | TGTGCCAGCAGCTTGTATGGGGGGCAGGGTGAAGCTTTCTTT | CASSLYGGQGEAFF
TRBJ1-1 | TRBD1 | TRBV29-1 | many | TGCAGCGCCGAGGGGACAGGGATCGCTGAAGCTTTCTTT | CSAEGTGIAEAFF
TRBJ1-5 | . | TRBV28 | . | TGTGCCAGCAGCTTAAGAGCTGGTGGGAATCAGCCCCAGCAATTT | CASSLRAGGNQPQQF
TRBJ2-5 | . | TRBV29-1 | . | TGCAGCGTTGACCTTCGAGGGGGTGCGGAGACCCAGTACTTC | CSVDLRGGAETQYF
TRBJ1-6 | . | TRBV11-2 | few | TGTGCTAGCAGCTTCTCGAGACATAACTATAATTCACCCCTCCACTTT | CASSFSRHNYNSPLHF
TRBJ1-1 | . | TRBV7-9 | many | TGTGCCTGCATGAAGGGTCCGGGGTACACTGAAGCTTTCTTT | CACMKGPGYTEAFF
TRBJ2-4 | TRBD1 | TRBV30 | many | TGTGCCTGGAGTGTACCCAGGGGGACCAAAAACATTCAGTACTTC | CAWSVPRGTKNIQYF
TRBJ1-5 | TRBD1 | TRBV6-6 | many | TGTGCCAGCAGTCCAGGACAGGGTAGCAATCAGCCCCAGCATTTT | CASSPGQGSNQPQHF
TRBJ1-2 | . | TRBV12-3/TRBV12-4 | many | TGTGCCAGCAGTTTAACAGGGAGCTATGGCTACACCTTC | CASSLTGSYGYTF
TRBJ2-1 | TRBD2 | TRBV30 | many | TGTGCCTGGAGGACTAGCGGGAACTACAATGAGCAGTTCTTC | CAWRTSGNYNEQFF
TRBJ2-3 | . | TRBV5-4 | . | TGTGCCAGCAGCTCGGATGGGGGCACAGATACGCAGTATTTT | CASSSDGGTDTQYF
TRBJ2-3 | . | TRBV11-2 | . | TGTGTCAGCAGCAAACCGGAACGGGCAGATACGCAGTATTTT | CVSSKPERADTQYF
TRBJ1-1 | TRBD1 | TRBV6-2/TRBV6-3 | . | TGTGACAGCAGTTACCGGGTAGACAGGGATACTGAAGCTTTCTTT | CDSSYRVDRDTEAFF
TRBJ2-3 | TRBD1 | TRBV30 | few | TGTGCCTGGGAGTACAGGGGGAGGACAGATACGCAGTATTTT | CAWEYRGRTDTQYF
TRBJ1-2 | TRBD1 | TRBV5-1 | . | TGCGCCAGCAGCGGAACGGGACAGTTGAATGTCTACACCTTC | CASSGTGQLNVYTF
TRBJ1-5 | . | TRBV5-1 | . | TGCGCCAACAGCTTGGGGGGGACGGGGCAGCCCCAGCATTTT | CANSLGGTGQPQHF
TRBJ2-7 | . | TRBV7-8 | . | TGTGCCAGCAGCCTGGGGACTTTTGCCTACGAGCAGTACTTC | CASSLGTFAYEQYF
TRBJ1-2 | TRBD1 | TRBV7-8 | few | TGTGCCAGCAGCCCTCGTGACAGGGGGGGCTATGGCTACACCTTC | CASSPRDRGGYGYTF
TRBJ2-7 | . | TRBV6-5 | many | TGTGCCAGCAGTTACGCGGACGTGACCTACGAGCAGTACTTC | CASSYADVTYEQYF
TRBJ2-2 | . | TRBV30 | few | TGTGCCTGGAGTGACGGGTATGCCGGGGAGCTGTTTTTT | CAWSDGYAGELFF
TRBJ1-1 | . | TRBV12-3/TRBV12-4 | . | TGTGCCAGTAGTCCTCCGGGAGGGTTGAACACTGAAGCTTCCTTT | CASSPPGGLNTEASF
TRBJ2-1 | TRBD2 | TRBV11-3 | once | TGCGGCAGCAGCCTAGCGGGCCAGGCTGTCAAGGAGCAGTTCTTC | CGSSLAGQAVKEQFF
TRBJ2-7 | . | TRBV5-6 | many | TGTGCCAGCAGCCCCCTGGGCGTAGTCCCCTACGAGCAGTACTTC | CASSPLGVVPYEQYF
TRBJ2-1 | TRBD2 | TRBV4-2 | . | TGTGTCAGCAGCTGGACTAGCCGGGGGAAGAGGAATGAGCAGTTCTTC | CVSSWTSRGKRNEQFF
TRBJ2-3 | . | TRBV4-1 | . | TGCGCCAGCAGCCCCCAGGGCTGTACAGATACGCAGTATTTT | CASSPQGCTDTQYF
TRBJ2-5 | . | TRBV11-2 | . | TGTGCCAGCAGCTTAGTTGGGGGGCTGGTAGAGACCCAGTACTTC | CASSLVGGLVETQYF
TRBJ2-1 | . | TRBV6-6 | . | TGTGCCAGCAGTTACCTCCAGGGCGGAGACAATGAGCACTTCTTC | CASSYLQGGDNEHFF
TRBJ2-1 | . | TRBV29-1 | . | TGCAGCGCTGAACGGAAGAGATACAATGAGCAGTTCTTC | CSAERKRYNEQFF